This entry is about one T cell receptor (beta chain). Antigen unknown. Germline CDR1 is SGHTS and CDR2 is YDEGEE. The CDR3 has 17 residues. The ends were cut back, 2 bases at V and 0 bases at J, with 15 bases in the middle. Peripheral blood came from all dose cohorts at three timepoints. This entry belongs to a study of OX40 agonist ivuxolimab in advanced cancers. Study in general: Patients were 82.7% male with ages roughly 20 to 80, mean 60. Study-wide results and limits: The 0.1-3.0 mg/kg partial responders had among the lowest clonal expansion. Specificity for antigen went undetermined in the expanded peripheral T cells.

Assay used: immunoSEQ multiplex PCR; TCRdb lists only in-frame clones, some missing. The sample has 70,000 or so clones, roughly 90% seen once. The sequences come from CD4+ or CD8+ T cells sorted from blood, collected in a trial of the OX40 agonist ivuxolimab. This TCR was recovered from an adult with an advanced solid tumor such as melanoma, head and neck, liver or kidney cancer. This chain links TRBV5-8 with TRBJ1-5, with D perhaps matching TRBD1 (6 bases). The CDR3 here is CASSFRTDHYSNQPQHF. DNA of the CDR3: TGTGCCAGCAGCTTCCGGACAGACCACTATAGCAATCAGCCCCAGCATTTT.